This TCR beta chain came from a study of glioma-infiltrating T cells after dendritic cell vaccination. Primers: 60 V beta forward and 13 J beta reverse. Sequencing was performed with immunoSEQ multiplex PCR; in TCRdb, only in-frame clones are kept and a portion is missing. The data contain tens of thousands of clones, about nine tenths of them singletons. CDR1 is SGHRS and CDR2 is YFSETQ in the germline V gene. V gave up 6 bases and J gave up 7 bases; unmatched junction bases: 8. The CDR3 is 15 residues long. The time point denotes: after dendritic cell vaccination, including at tumor progression/relapse. Selection required adequate fresh-frozen tumor tissue plus more than two years' survival data.

The sequence derives from a human donor with glioblastoma. This specimen consisted of blood, obtained after dendritic cell vaccination. The chain recombines TRBV5-1 with TRBJ2-1; 12 nucleotides align to TRBD2. CDR3 amino acids: CASTPSGTSGNEQFF. The CDR3 DNA is TGCGCCAGCACCCCCTCAGGGACTAGCGGGAATGAGCAGTTCTTC.